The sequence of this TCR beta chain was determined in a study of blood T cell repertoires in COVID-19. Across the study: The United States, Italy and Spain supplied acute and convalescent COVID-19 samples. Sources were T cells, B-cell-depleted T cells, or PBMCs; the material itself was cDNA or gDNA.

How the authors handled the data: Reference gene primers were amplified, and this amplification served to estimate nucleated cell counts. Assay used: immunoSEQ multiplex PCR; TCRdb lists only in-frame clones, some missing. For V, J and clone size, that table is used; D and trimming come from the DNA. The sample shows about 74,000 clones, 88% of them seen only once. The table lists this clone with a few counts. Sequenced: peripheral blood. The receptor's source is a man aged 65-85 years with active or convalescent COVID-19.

Written as DNA, the CDR3 is TGTGCCATCAGTGACCCGGCGGGGGGCCAGGGCAATCAGCCCCAGCATTTT. Translated: CAISDPAGGQGNQPQHF. The V call is TRBV10-3, the J call TRBJ1-5, with D tentatively TRBD1 (6 bases). The CDR3 covers 17 residues. V lost 3 bases and J 2 bases, leaving 17 bases between the germline ends. CDR1 is ENHRY, CDR2 SYGVKD, per germline.